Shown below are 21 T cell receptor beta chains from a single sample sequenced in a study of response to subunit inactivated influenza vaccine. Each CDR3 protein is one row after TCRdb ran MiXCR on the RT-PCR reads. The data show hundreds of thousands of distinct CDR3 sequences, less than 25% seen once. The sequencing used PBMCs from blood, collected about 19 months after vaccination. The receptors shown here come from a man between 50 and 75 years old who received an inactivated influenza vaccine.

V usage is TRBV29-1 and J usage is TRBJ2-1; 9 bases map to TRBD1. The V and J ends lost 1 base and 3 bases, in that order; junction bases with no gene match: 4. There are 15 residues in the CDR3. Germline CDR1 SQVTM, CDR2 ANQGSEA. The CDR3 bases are TGCAGCGTTGAAGGGACAGGGGAGAACTACAATGAGCAGTTCTTC. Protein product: CSVEGTGENYNEQFF.

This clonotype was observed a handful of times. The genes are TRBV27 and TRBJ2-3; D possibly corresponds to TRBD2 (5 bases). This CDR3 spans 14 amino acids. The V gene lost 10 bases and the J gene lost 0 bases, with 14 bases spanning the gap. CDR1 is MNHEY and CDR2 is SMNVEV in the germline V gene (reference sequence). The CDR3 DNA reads TGTGCCAACGTAGTAGCGACTAGCACAGATACGCAGTATTTT. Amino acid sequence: CANVVATSTDTQYF.

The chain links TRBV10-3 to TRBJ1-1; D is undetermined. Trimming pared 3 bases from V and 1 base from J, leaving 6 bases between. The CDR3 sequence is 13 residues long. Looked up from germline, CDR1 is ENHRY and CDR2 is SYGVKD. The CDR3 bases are TGTGCCATCAGTGATGGTGGGAACACTGAAGCTTTCTTT. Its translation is CAISDGGNTEAFF.

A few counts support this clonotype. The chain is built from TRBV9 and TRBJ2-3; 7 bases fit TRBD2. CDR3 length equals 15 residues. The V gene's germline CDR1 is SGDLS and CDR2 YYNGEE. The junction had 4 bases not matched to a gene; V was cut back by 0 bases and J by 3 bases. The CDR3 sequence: CASSVEAGRTDTQYF. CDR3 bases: TGTGCCAGCAGCGTAGAAGCGGGGAGAACAGATACGCAGTATTTT. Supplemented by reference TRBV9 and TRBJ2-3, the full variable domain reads DSGVTQTPKHLITATGQRVTLRCSPRSGDLSVYWYQQSLDQGLQFLIQYYNGEERAKGNILERFSAQQFPDLHSELNLSSLELGDSALYFCASSVEAGRTDTQYFGPGTRLTVL.

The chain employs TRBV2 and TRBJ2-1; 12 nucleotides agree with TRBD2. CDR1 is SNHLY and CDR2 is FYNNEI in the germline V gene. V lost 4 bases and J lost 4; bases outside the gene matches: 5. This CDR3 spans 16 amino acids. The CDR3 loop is CASSATSGGGYNEQFF. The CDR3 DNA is TGTGCCAGCAGTGCGACTAGCGGGGGAGGTTACAATGAGCAGTTCTTC.

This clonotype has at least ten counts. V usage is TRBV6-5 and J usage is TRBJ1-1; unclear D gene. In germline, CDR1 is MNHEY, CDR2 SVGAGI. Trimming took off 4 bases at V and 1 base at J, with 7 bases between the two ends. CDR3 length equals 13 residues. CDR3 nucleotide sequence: TGTGCCAGCAGTTTCACACAGAACACTGAAGCTTTCTTT. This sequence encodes CASSFTQNTEAFF.

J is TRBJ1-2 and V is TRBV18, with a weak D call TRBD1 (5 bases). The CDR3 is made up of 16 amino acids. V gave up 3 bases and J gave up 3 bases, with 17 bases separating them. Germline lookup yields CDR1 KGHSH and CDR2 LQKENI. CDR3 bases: TGTGCCAGCTCACCCTTTCGAGGGGCTGGTGACTATGGCTACACCTTC. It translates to CASSPFRGAGDYGYTF.

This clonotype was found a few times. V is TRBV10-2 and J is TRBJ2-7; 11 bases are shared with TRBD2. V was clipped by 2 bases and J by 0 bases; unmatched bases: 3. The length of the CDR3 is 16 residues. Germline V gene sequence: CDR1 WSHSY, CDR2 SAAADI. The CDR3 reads CASSEGLAGFSYEQYF. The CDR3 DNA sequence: TGCGCCAGCAGTGAGGGACTAGCGGGTTTCTCCTACGAGCAGTACTTC.

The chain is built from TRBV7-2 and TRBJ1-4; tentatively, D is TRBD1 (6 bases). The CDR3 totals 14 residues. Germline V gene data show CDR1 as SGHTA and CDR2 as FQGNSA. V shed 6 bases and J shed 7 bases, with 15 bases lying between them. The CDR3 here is CASSPTGWGEKLFF. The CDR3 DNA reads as TGTGCCAGCAGTCCTACAGGGTGGGGTGAAAAACTGTTTTTT. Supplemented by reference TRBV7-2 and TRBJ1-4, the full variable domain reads GAGVSQSPSNKVTEKGKDVELRCDPISGHTALYWYRQSLGQGLEFLIYFQGNSAPDKSGLPSDRFSAERTGGSVSTLTIQRTQQEDSAVYLCASSPTGWGEKLFFGSGTQLSVL.

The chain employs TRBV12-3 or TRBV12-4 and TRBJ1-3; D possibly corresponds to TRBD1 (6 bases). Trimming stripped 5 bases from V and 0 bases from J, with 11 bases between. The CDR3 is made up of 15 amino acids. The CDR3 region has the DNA TGTGCCAGCAGTGAGTTGACAGGCTCTGGAAACACCATATATTTT. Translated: CASSELTGSGNTIYF.

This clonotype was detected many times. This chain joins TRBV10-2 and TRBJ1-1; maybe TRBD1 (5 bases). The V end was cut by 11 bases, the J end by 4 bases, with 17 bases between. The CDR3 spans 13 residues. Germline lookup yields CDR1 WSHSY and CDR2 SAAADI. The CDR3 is CAGRGATSTEAFF. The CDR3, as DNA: TGCGCCGGCCGGGGCGCCACGAGCACTGAAGCTTTCTTT.

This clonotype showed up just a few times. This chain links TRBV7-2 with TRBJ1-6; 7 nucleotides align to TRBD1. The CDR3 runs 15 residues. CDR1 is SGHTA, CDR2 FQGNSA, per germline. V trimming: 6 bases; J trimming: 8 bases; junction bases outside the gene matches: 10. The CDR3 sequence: CASREQGWFDSPLHF. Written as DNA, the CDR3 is TGTGCCAGCAGAGAACAGGGGTGGTTCGATTCACCCCTCCACTTT. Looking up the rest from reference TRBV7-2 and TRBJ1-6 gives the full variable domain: GAGVSQSPSNKVTEKGKDVELRCDPISGHTALYWYRQSLGQGLEFLIYFQGNSAPDKSGLPSDRFSAERTGGSVSTLTIQRTQQEDSAVYLCASREQGWFDSPLHFGNGTRLTVT.

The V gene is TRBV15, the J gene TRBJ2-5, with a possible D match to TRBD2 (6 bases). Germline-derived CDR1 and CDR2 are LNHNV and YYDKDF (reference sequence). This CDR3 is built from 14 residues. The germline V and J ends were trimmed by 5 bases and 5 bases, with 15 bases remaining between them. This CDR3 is CATSGRGGMETQYF. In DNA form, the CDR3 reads TGTGCCACCAGCGGAAGGGGCGGGATGGAGACCCAGTACTTC.

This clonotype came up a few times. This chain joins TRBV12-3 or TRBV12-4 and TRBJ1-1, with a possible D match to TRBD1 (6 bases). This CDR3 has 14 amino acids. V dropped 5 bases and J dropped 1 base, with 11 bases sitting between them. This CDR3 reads CASSPGHSNTEAFF. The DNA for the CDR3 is TGTGCCAGCAGTCCGGGACACTCGAACACTGAAGCTTTCTTT.

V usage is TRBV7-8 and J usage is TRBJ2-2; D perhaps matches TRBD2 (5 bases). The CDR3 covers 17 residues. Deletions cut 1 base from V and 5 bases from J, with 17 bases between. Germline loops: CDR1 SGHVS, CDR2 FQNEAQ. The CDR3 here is CASSLVTPGLGTGELFF. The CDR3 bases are TGTGCCAGCAGCTTAGTTACACCGGGATTAGGGACCGGGGAGCTGTTTTTT.

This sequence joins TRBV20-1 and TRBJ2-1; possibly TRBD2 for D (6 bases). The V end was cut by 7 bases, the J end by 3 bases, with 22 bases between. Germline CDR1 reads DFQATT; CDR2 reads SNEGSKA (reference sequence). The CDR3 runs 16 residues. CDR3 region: CSVSSRGRTNYNEQFF. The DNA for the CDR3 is TGCAGTGTCTCGTCTCGGGGCAGGACTAACTACAATGAGCAGTTCTTC.

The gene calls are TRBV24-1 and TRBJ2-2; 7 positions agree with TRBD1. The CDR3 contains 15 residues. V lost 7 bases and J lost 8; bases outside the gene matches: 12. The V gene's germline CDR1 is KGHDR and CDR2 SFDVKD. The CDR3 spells CATSRRTGPRGELFF. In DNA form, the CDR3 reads TGTGCCACCAGCAGGCGGACAGGCCCACGTGGGGAGCTGTTTTTT.

CDR3 loop: CASAVDNQPQHF. DNA of the CDR3: TGTGCTAGTGCCGTAGACAATCAGCCCCAGCATTTT. The chain carries TRBV12-5 and TRBJ1-5, with unresolved D. CDR3 size: 12 residues. Germline V lookup: CDR1 LGHNT, CDR2 FRNRAP. V gave up 7 bases and J gave up 3 bases, with 7 bases separating them. The entire variable domain, with the rest obtained from reference TRBV12-5 and TRBJ1-5, is as follows: DARVTQTPRHKVTEMGQEVTMRCQPILGHNTVFWYRQTMMQGLELLAYFRNRAPLDDSGMPKDRFSAEMPDATLATLKIQPSEPRDSAVYFCASAVDNQPQHFGDGTRLSIL.

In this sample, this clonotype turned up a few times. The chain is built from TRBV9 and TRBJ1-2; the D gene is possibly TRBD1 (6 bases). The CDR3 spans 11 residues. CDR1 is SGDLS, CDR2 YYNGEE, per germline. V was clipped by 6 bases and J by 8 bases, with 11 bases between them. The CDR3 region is CASNRGQGYTF. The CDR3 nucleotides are TGTGCCAGCAACCGGGGGCAGGGCTACACCTTC.

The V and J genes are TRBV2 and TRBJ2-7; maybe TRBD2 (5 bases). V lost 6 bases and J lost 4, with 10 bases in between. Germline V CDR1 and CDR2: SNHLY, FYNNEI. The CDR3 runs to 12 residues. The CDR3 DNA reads TGTGCCAGCAGCCGGACTCAGTACGAGCAGTACTTC. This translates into CASSRTQYEQYF.

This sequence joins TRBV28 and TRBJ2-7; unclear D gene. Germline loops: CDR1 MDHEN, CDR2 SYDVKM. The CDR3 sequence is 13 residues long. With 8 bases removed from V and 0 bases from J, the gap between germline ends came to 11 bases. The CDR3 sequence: CASEDTFSYEQYF. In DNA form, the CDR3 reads TGTGCCAGCGAAGACACTTTCTCCTACGAGCAGTACTTC.